This T cell receptor beta chain was identified during a study of blood T cell repertoires in COVID-19. Study-wide background: The samples span acute and convalescent COVID-19 from the United States, Italy and Spain. Sample material is recorded as cDNA or gDNA derived from T cells, B-cell-depleted T cells, or PBMCs.

J gave up 4 bases and V 2 bases, and 1 base lay outside the gene matches. The CDR3 runs 14 residues. The germline V gene encodes CDR1 SGHNT and CDR2 YYREEE (reference sequence). Original handling: Nucleated cell number was recorded as an estimate derived from reference gene primer amplification. Method: immunoSEQ multiplex PCR; TCRdb's copy keeps in-frame clones and lacks some. The V and J calls and clone size are taken from that table; D and trimming were inferred from the DNA. This sample has 150,000 to 200,000 clones, with 70% to 90% found just once. The specimen was peripheral blood. The chain employs TRBV5-4 and TRBJ2-2; 8 bases line up with TRBD2. The sequence came from a human donor in a cohort sampled during active COVID-19. CDR3 loop: CASSLTSGTGELFF. The CDR3 DNA reads as TGTGCCAGCAGCTTAACTAGCGGCACCGGGGAGCTGTTTTTT. The full variable domain, completed using reference TRBV5-4 and TRBJ2-2, is ETGVTQSPTHLIKTRGQQVTLRCSSQSGHNTVSWYQQALGQGPQFIFQYYREEENGRGNFPPRFSGLQFPNYSSELNVNALELDDSALYLCASSLTSGTGELFFGEGSRLTVL.